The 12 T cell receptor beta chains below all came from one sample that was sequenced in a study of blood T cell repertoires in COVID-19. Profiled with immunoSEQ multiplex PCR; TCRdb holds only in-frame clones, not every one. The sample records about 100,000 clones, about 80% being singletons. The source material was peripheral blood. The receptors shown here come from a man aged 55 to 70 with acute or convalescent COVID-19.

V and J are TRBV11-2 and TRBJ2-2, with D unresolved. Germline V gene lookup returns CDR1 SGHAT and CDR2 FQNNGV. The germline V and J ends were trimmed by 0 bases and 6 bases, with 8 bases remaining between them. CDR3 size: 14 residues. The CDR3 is CASSLDRSSGELFF. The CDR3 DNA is TGTGCCAGCAGCTTAGATCGTAGCTCCGGGGAGCTGTTTTTT.

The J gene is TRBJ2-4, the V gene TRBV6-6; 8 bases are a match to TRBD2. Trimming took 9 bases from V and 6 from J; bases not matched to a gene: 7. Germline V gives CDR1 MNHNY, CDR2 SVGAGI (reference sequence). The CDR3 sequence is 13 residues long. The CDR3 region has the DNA TGTGCCAGTTTCAGCGGGAGTGTAAACATTCAGTACTTC. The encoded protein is CASFSGSVNIQYF.

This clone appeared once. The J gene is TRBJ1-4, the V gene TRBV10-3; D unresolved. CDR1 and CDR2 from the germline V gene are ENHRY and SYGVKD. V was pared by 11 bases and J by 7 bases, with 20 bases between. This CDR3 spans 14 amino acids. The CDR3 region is CAAQASAPGEKLFF. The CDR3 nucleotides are TGTGCCGCCCAGGCTTCGGCGCCTGGTGAAAAACTGTTTTTT.

The CDR3 reads CSVQRGGMNTEAFF. The CDR3 DNA is TGCAGCGTCCAGAGGGGAGGGATGAACACTGAAGCTTTCTTT. This sequence joins TRBV29-1 and TRBJ1-1, with D tentatively TRBD1 (5 bases). The germline CDR1 and CDR2 sequences are SQVTM and ANQGSEA. The V gene lost 6 bases and the J gene lost 0 bases, with 14 bases spanning the gap. The CDR3 consists of 14 residues.

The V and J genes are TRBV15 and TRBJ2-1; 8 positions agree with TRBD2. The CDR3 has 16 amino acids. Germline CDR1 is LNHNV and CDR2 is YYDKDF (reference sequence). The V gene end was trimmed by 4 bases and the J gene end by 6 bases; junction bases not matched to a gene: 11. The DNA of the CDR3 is TGTGCCACCAGCACCCGATTGGGACTAGAATCCAATGAGCAGTTCTTC. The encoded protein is CATSTRLGLESNEQFF.

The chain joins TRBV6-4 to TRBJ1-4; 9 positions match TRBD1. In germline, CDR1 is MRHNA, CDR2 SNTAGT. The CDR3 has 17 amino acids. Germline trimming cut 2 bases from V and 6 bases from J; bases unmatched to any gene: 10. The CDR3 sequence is CASSDPFRDRVDEKLFF. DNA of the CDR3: TGTGCCAGCAGTGACCCTTTCCGGGACAGGGTCGATGAAAAACTGTTTTTT.

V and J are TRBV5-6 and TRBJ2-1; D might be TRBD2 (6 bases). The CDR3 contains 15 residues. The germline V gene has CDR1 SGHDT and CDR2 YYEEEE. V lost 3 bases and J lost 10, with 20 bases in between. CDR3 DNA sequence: TGTGCCAGCAGCTCGGGACTCCCGGGGGATAGCGAGCAGTTCTTC. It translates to CASSSGLPGDSEQFF.

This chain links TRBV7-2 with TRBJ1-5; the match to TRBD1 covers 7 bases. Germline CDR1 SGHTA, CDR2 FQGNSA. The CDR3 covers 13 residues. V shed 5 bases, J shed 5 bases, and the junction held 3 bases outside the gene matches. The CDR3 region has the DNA TGTGCCAGCAGCCAACAGGGGCATCAGCCCCAGCATTTT. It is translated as CASSQQGHQPQHF.

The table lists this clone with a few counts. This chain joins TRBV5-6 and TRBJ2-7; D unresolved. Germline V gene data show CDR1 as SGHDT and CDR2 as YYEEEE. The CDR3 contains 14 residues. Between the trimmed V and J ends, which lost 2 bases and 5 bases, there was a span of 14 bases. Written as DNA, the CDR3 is TGTGCCAGCAGCTTTCGACACCTCCAGGACGAGCAGTACTTC. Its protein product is CASSFRHLQDEQYF.

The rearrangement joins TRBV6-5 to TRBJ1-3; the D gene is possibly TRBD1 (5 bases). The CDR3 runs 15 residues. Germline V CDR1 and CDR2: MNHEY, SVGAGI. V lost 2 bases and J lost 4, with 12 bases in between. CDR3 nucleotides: TGTGCCAGCAGTTACCAGCAGGGTGGCGGAAACACCATATATTTT. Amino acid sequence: CASSYQQGGGNTIYF.

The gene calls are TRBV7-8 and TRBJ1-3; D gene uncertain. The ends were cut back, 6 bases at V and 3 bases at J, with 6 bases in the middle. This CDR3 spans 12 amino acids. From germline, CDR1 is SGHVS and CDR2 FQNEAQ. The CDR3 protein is CASRAVGNTIYF. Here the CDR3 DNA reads TGTGCCAGCAGAGCGGTTGGAAACACCATATATTTT.

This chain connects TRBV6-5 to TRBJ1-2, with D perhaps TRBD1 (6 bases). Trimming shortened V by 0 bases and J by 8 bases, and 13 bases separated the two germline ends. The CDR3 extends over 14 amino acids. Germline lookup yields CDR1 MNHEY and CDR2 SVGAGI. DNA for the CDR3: TGTGCCAGCAGTTACTCGAGGGGGAGAGGCGGCTACACCTTC. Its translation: CASSYSRGRGGYTF.